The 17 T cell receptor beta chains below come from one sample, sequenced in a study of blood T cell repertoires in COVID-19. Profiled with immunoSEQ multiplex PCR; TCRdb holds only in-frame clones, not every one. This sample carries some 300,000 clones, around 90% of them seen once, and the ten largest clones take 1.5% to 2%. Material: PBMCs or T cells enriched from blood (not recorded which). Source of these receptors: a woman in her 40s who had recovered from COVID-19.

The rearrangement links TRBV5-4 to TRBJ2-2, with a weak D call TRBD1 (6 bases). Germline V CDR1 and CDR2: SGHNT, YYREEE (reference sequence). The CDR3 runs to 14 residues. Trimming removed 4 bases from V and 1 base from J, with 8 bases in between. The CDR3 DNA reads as TGTGCCAGCAGCAAGGGACAGAACACCGGGGAGCTGTTTTTT. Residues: CASSKGQNTGELFF. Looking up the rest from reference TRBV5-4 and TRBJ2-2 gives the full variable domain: ETGVTQSPTHLIKTRGQQVTLRCSSQSGHNTVSWYQQALGQGPQFIFQYYREEENGRGNFPPRFSGLQFPNYSSELNVNALELDDSALYLCASSKGQNTGELFFGEGSRLTVL.

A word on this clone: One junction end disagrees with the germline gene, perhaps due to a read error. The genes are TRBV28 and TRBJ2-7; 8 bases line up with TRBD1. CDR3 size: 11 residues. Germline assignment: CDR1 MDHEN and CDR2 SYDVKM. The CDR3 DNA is TGTGCCAGCAGTAGGGACAGGACAAGTAACTTC. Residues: CASSRDRTSNF.

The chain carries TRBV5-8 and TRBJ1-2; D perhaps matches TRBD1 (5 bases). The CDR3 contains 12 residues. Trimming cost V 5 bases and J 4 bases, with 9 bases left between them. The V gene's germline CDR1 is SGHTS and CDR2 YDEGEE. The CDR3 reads CASSLRGYGYTF. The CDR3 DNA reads TGTGCCAGCAGTCTTAGGGGCTATGGCTACACCTTC.

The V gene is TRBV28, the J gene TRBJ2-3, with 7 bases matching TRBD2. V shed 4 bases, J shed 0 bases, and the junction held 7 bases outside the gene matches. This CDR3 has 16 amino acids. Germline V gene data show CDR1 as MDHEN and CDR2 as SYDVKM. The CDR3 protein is CASSSPGRVSTDTQYF. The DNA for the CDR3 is TGTGCCAGCAGTTCGCCAGGGAGGGTTAGCACAGATACGCAGTATTTT.

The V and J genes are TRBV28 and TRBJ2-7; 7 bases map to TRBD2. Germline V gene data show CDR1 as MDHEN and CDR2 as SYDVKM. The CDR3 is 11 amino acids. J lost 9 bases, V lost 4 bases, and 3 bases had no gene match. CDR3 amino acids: CASSWGEGQYF. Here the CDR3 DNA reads TGTGCCAGCAGTTGGGGGGAGGGGCAGTACTTC.

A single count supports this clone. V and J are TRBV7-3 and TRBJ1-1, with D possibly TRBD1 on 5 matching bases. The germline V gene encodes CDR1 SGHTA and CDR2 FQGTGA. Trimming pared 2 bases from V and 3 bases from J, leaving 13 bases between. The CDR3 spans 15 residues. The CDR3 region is CASSLRAGWDTEAFF. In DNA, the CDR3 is TGTGCCAGCAGCTTACGGGCAGGGTGGGACACTGAAGCTTTCTTT.

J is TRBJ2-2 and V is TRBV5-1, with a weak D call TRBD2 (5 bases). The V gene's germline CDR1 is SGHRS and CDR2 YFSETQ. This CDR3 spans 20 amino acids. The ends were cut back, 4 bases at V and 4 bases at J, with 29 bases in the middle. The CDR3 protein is CASSPRWGLAQYNVTGELFF. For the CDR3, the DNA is TGCGCCAGCAGCCCCAGGTGGGGTCTAGCCCAATATAACGTCACCGGGGAGCTGTTTTTT.

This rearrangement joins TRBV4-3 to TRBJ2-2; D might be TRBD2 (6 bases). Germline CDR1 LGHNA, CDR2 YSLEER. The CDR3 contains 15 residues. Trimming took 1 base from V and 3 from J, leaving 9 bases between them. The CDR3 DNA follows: TGCGCCAGCAGCCAAGTCCGGGAGTACACCGGGGAGCTGTTTTTT. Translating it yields CASSQVREYTGELFF.

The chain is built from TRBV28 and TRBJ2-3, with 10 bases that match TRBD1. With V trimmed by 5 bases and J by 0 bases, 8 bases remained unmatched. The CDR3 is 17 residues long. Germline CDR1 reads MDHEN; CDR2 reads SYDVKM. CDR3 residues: CASSPSGTGASTDTQYF. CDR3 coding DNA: TGTGCCAGCAGTCCTTCCGGGACAGGGGCTAGCACAGATACGCAGTATTTT.

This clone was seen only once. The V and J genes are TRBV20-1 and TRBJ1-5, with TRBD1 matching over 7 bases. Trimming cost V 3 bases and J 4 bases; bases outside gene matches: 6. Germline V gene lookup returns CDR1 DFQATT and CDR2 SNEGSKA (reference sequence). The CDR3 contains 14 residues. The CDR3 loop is CSASRTGDNQPQHF. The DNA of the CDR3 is TGCAGTGCTAGTAGGACAGGCGATAATCAGCCCCAGCATTTT.

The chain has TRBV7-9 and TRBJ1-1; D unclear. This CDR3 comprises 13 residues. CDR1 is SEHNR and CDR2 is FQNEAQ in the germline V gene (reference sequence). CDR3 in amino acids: CLTVRVGNTEAFF. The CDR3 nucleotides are TGTCTAACGGTACGGGTCGGGAACACTGAAGCTTTCTTT.

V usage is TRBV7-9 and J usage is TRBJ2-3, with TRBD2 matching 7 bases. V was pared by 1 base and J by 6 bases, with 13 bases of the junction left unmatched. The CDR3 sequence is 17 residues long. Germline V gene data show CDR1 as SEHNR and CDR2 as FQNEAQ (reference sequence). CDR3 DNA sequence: TGTGCCAGCAGCTTAGGAAGTTTGTTCGGGGAGGGGGATACGCAGTATTTT. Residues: CASSLGSLFGEGDTQYF. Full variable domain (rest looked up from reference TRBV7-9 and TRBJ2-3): DTGVSQNPRHKITKRGQNVTFRCDPISEHNRLYWYRQTLGQGPEFLTYFQNEAQLEKSRLLSDRFSAERPKGSFSTLEIQRTEQGDSAMYLCASSLGSLFGEGDTQYFGPGTRLTVL.

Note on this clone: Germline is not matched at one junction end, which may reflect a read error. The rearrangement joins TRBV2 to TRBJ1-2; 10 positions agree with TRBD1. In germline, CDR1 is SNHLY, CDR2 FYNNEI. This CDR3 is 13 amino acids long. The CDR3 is CASSTGQGTYPYF. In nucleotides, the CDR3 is TGTGCCAGCAGTACGGGACAGGGGACGTACCCCTACTTC.

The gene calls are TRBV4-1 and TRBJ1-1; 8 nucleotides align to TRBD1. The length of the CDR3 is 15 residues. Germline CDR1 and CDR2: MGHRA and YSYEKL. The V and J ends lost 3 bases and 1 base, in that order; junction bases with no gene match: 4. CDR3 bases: TGCGCCAGCAGCCATATGGACAGGGAGAACACTGAAGCTTTCTTT. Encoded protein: CASSHMDRENTEAFF.

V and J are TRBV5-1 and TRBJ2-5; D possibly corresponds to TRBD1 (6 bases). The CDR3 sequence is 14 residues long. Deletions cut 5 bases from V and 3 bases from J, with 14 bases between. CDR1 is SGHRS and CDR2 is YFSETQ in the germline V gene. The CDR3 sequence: CASRSTGSEETQYF. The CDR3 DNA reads TGCGCCAGCAGGTCGACAGGTTCGGAAGAGACCCAGTACTTC. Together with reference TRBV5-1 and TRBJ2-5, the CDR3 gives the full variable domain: KAGVTQTPRYLIKTRGQQVTLSCSPISGHRSVSWYQQTPGQGLQFLFEYFSETQRNKGNFPGRFSGRQFSNSRSEMNVSTLELGDSALYLCASRSTGSEETQYFGPGTRLLVL.

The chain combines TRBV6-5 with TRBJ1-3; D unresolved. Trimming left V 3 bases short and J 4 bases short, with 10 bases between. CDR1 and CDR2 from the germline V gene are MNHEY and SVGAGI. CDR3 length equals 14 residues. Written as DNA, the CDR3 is TGTGCCAGCAGTTATTCCGGACTGGGAAACACCATATATTTT. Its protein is CASSYSGLGNTIYF.

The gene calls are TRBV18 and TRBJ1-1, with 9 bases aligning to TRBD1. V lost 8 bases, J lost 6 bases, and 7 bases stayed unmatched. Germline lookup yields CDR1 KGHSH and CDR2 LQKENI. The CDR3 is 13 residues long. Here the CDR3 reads CASIRDRDSEAFF. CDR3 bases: TGTGCCAGCATTCGGGACAGGGACTCTGAAGCTTTCTTT. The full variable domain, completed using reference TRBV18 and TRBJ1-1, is NAGVMQNPRHLVRRRGQEARLRCSPMKGHSHVYWYRQLPEEGLKFMVYLQKENIIDESGMPKERFSAEFPKEGPSILRIQQVVRGDSAAYFCASIRDRDSEAFFGQGTRLTVV.